This is a list of T cell receptor beta chains from one sample in a study of blood T cell repertoires in COVID-19. Data came from immunoSEQ multiplex PCR; TCRdb stores just in-frame clones and leaves some out. The top ten hold about 7.2% of the sample, which has approximately 220,000 clones, 80% seen once. Sequenced: PBMCs or T cells enriched from blood (not recorded which). The receptors shown here come from a woman aged 40 to 49 with acute COVID-19. Each CDR3 is given with its conserved first and last residue. The D gene is left open where the match is weak. Only some rows state a clone size, as once, few, many or a class for expanded clones.

cdr3_nt: TGTGCCAGCACCCCCCAGTTCGGGGAGCTGTTTTTT
cdr3_aa: CASTPQFGELFF
clone_size: NA
d_call: NA
j_call: TRBJ2-2
v_call: TRBV6-2/TRBV6-3

cdr3_nt: TGTGCCAGCAGTTCCCCAGGAGGTTTAGCGGGAGTTCTTACAGATACGCAGTATTTT
cdr3_aa: CASSSPGGLAGVLTDTQYF
clone_size: NA
d_call: TRBD2
j_call: TRBJ2-3
v_call: TRBV6-2/TRBV6-3

cdr3_nt: TGCGCCAGCTCGGGAACAGATTACGAGCAGTACTTC
cdr3_aa: CASSGTDYEQYF
clone_size: few
d_call: NA
j_call: TRBJ2-7
v_call: TRBV5-1

cdr3_nt: TGTGCCAGCAGCCAAGATCTAGCGGGGGTCGGCAATGAGCAGTTCTTC
cdr3_aa: CASSQDLAGVGNEQFF
clone_size: NA
d_call: TRBD2
j_call: TRBJ2-1
v_call: TRBV3-1/TRBV3-2

cdr3_nt: TGTGCCAGCAGCTTGGGGGGAGGAGGTACTGAAGCTTTCTTT
cdr3_aa: CASSLGGGGTEAFF
clone_size: NA
d_call: NA
j_call: TRBJ1-1
v_call: TRBV9

cdr3_nt: TGTGCCAGCAGCTTCAGGGCTGGAAACACCATATATTTT
cdr3_aa: CASSFRAGNTIYF
clone_size: NA
d_call: NA
j_call: TRBJ1-3
v_call: TRBV13

cdr3_nt: TGTGCCAGCAGCGTAGCAGGGGGCAGGGTTTTGAACACTGAAGCTTTCTTT
cdr3_aa: CASSVAGGRVLNTEAFF
clone_size: NA
d_call: TRBD1
j_call: TRBJ1-1
v_call: TRBV9

cdr3_nt: TGTGCCAGCTCACCACCGACGTCCGGGGGAGAGACCCAGTACTTC
cdr3_aa: CASSPPTSGGETQYF
clone_size: NA
d_call: NA
j_call: TRBJ2-5
v_call: TRBV18

cdr3_nt: TGTGCCAGCAGCGTTACAGGGGGCACTGAAGCTTTCTTT
cdr3_aa: CASSVTGGTEAFF
clone_size: NA
d_call: TRBD1
j_call: TRBJ1-1
v_call: TRBV6-5

cdr3_nt: TGTGCCAGCAACCCTTCGGGAGGGGGTAGAAACATTCAGTACTTC
cdr3_aa: CASNPSGGGRNIQYF
clone_size: NA
d_call: TRBD2
j_call: TRBJ2-4
v_call: TRBV25-1

cdr3_nt: TGTGCCAGCAGCTTGCCTAGCGGTGGCACCGGGGAGCTGTTTTTT
cdr3_aa: CASSLPSGGTGELFF
clone_size: once
d_call: TRBD2
j_call: TRBJ2-2
v_call: TRBV5-5

cdr3_nt: TGTGCCTGGTTTATCGGGACAGGGCAGGCTGGCTACACCTTC
cdr3_aa: CAWFIGTGQAGYTF
clone_size: NA
d_call: TRBD1
j_call: TRBJ1-2
v_call: TRBV30

cdr3_nt: TGCGCCAGCAGCTACCGGACTAGCGGCTACGAGCAGTACTTC
cdr3_aa: CASSYRTSGYEQYF
clone_size: NA
d_call: TRBD2
j_call: TRBJ2-7
v_call: TRBV5-1

cdr3_nt: TGTGCCAGCAGCTTAGTGCAGGGAATCTGGGATGAGCAGTTCTTC
cdr3_aa: CASSLVQGIWDEQFF
clone_size: once
d_call: NA
j_call: TRBJ2-1
v_call: TRBV7-6

cdr3_nt: TGTGCCAGCAGCGTAGGGCGGGGGACGAGGGAGCAGTACTTC
cdr3_aa: CASSVGRGTREQYF
clone_size: few
d_call: TRBD2
j_call: TRBJ2-7
v_call: TRBV9

cdr3_nt: TGTGCCAGCAGCCCCCCCGGGCTAGCGGGAGACGATACGCAGTATTTT
cdr3_aa: CASSPPGLAGDDTQYF
clone_size: NA
d_call: TRBD2
j_call: TRBJ2-3
v_call: TRBV9

cdr3_nt: TGCGCCAGCAGCTTGAGCGCCCAGAGCTCTGGGGCCAACGTCCTGACTTTC
cdr3_aa: CASSLSAQSSGANVLTF
clone_size: once
d_call: NA
j_call: TRBJ2-6
v_call: TRBV5-1